This record concerns one T cell receptor (beta chain) sequence. These data are taken from a study of T-cell reconstitution after alpha-beta-depleted transplantation in children. It was with unique molecular identifiers that the TCRbeta library was prepared. In TCRdb, the PCR reads were re-called with MiXCR into one record per CDR3 protein. The sample holds about 350,000 distinct CDR3 sequences, 10% to 15% seen once. This CDR3 is built from 13 residues. V was shortened by 10 bases and J by 4 bases, with 11 bases between the two germline ends. J is TRBJ2-6 and V is TRBV12-3 or TRBV12-4; D is unresolved. Sample: PBMCs, taken from the stem cell graft. This receptor was taken from a human donor who donated a stem cell graft to a child with Fanconi anemia. DNA of the CDR3: TGTGCCATCGGCATCCCCGGGGCCAACGTCCTGACTTTC. Residues: CAIGIPGANVLTF.